Here is one T cell receptor beta chain with its context. The antigen remains unidentified. CDR3 length equals 13 residues. CDR1 is MNHEY, CDR2 SMNVEV, per germline (reference sequence). Primers included in the PCR were 60 Vbeta and 13 Jbeta primers. Method: immunoSEQ multiplex PCR; TCRdb's copy keeps in-frame clones and lacks some. The sample holds 100,000 to 150,000 clones; roughly 84% are singletons and the top ten take 1% to 1.5%. The sample belongs to a study of cytomegalovirus exposure and HLA in healthy donors. The overall study: Assignment to the Caucasian-associated ancestry cluster applied to approximately 80% of the roughly 420 genotyped donors.

Whole-study results and caveats: It was confirmed in vitro that a few of the CMV-associated chains were specific for CMV antigens. Researchers catalogued roughly 170 TCR beta chains as cytomegalovirus-associated. A later analysis linked a missense variant in DCLRE1C to the trimming of TCR beta V and J genes.

Sequencing input: PBMCs. The TCR was taken from a girl under 10 years old in good health and CMV-seronegative. The V call is TRBV27, the J call TRBJ2-5; D uncertain. The better agreement between TRBJ2-7 and the DNA end casts doubt on the J call. The CDR3 protein is CASSLSYVHEQYF. CDR3 sequence (DNA): TGTGCCAGCAGTTTATCCTACGTCCACGAGCAGTACTTC.